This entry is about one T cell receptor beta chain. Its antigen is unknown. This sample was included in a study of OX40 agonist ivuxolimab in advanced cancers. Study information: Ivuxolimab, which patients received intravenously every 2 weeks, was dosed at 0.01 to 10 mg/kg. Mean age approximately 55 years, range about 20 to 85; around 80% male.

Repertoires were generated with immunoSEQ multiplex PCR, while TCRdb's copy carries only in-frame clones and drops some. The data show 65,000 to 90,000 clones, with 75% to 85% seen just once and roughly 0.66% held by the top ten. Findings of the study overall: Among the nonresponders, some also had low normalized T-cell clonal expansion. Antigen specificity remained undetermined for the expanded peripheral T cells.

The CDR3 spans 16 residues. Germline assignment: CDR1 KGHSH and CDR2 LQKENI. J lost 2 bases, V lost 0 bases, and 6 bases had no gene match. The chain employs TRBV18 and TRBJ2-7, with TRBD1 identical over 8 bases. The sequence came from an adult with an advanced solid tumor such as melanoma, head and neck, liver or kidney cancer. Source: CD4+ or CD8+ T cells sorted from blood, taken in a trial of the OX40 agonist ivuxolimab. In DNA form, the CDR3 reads TGTGCCAGCTCACCACCGGCCGGACAGGGAACCTACGAGCAGTACTTC. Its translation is CASSPPAGQGTYEQYF.